This T cell receptor (beta chain) came from a study of blood T cell repertoires in COVID-19. Across the whole study: COVID-19 samples, acute and convalescent, were from the United States, Italy and Spain.

CDR3 length equals 18 residues. Germline CDR1 DFQATT, CDR2 SNEGSKA (reference sequence). V lost 3 bases and J lost 0; bases outside the gene matches: 10. Profiling relied on immunoSEQ multiplex PCR, and the TCRdb table lists in-frame clones only, not all of them. The repertoire holds approximately 270,000 clones, roughly 84% seen once, with 0.7% to 1% in the top ten. The source is a human donor with COVID-19, enrolled during active disease. The donor label of this sample is uncertain. Specimen: peripheral blood. This chain connects TRBV20-1 to TRBJ2-6; 8 bases map to TRBD2. CDR3 bases: TGCAGTGCTAGTAGTAGGAGCGGGGGTAGCTCTGGGGCCAACGTCCTGACTTTC. Its protein is CSASSRSGGSSGANVLTF.